The 24 T cell receptor beta chains below come from one sample, sequenced in a study of T cells in localized non-small cell lung cancer. Sequenced by immunoSEQ multiplex PCR; TCRdb stores in-frame clones only, minus some. This sample yields around 2,000 clones, of which roughly 34% are seen a single time; over 7% belongs to the top ten. The sample here was lung tumor tissue, taken before any cancer treatment. These receptors all stem from a male donor aged 60 or over with stage I squamous cell lung carcinoma.

Only a few counts were recorded for this clone. V gene TRBV11-3 combines with J gene TRBJ2-5; 7 nucleotides align to TRBD1. V trimming: 4 bases; J trimming: 7 bases; junction bases outside the gene matches: 9. This CDR3 contains 14 residues. The germline V gene has CDR1 SGHNT and CDR2 YENEEA. Here the CDR3 reads CASSYGRGLGTQYF. The CDR3 DNA reads as TGTGCCAGCAGCTATGGAAGGGGGCTAGGGACCCAGTACTTC.

The chain employs TRBV6-8 and TRBJ1-1, with TRBD1 matching 7 bases. The V and J ends lost 1 base and 5 bases, in that order; junction bases with no gene match: 10. CDR3 size: 16 residues. The germline CDR1 and CDR2 sequences are MNHGY and SAAAGT. The CDR3 sequence: CASSYFMTGTRTEAFF. CDR3 DNA sequence: TGTGCCAGCAGTTACTTTATGACAGGGACGAGAACTGAAGCTTTCTTT.

The chain couples TRBV11-1 to TRBJ2-5; D is ambiguous. The CDR3 contains 14 residues. V lost 3 bases to trimming and J lost 3 bases, with 11 bases between them. CDR1 SGHAT and CDR2 FQDESV come from the germline V gene (reference sequence). The CDR3 sequence is CASSLSVEKETQYF. The CDR3 bases are TGTGCCAGCAGCTTGTCGGTAGAAAAAGAGACCCAGTACTTC.

The chain is built from TRBV14 and TRBJ2-7; D remains unclear. V lost 3 bases and J lost 6, with 6 bases in between. CDR3 size: 11 residues. Looked up from germline, CDR1 is SGHDN and CDR2 is FVKESK. The DNA of the CDR3 is TGTGCCAGCAGCCACGCAGGCGAGCAGTACTTC. Protein sequence: CASSHAGEQYF. Variable domain in full (rest from reference TRBV14 and TRBJ2-7): EAGVTQFPSHSVIEKGQTVTLRCDPISGHDNLYWYRRVMGKEIKFLLHFVKESKQDESGMPNNRFLAERTGGTYSTLKVQPAELEDSGVYFCASSHAGEQYFGPGTRLTVT.

In this sample, this clone turned up a few times. This chain joins TRBV6-8 and TRBJ1-4; D uncertain. From germline, CDR1 is MNHGY and CDR2 SAAAGT. CDR3 length equals 15 residues. V was pared by 4 bases and J by 5 bases, with 14 bases between. The CDR3 DNA is TGTGCCAGCAGTTCTCTTATTCATTCGAATGAAAAACTGTTTTTT. It translates to CASSSLIHSNEKLFF.

In DNA form, the CDR3 reads TGTGCCAGCTCACCACCGGACAGGGGATACAATGAGCAGTTCTTC. Protein sequence: CASSPPDRGYNEQFF. The genes are TRBV18 and TRBJ2-1; 9 nucleotides agree with TRBD1. Losses at the gene ends were 0 bases for V and 4 bases for J; bases not matched to a gene: 1. The CDR3 has 15 residues. The germline gives CDR1 KGHSH, CDR2 LQKENI.

This clone has just a few counts. The CDR3 region has the DNA TGTGCCAGCAGTCCGGACTACAATGAGCAGTTCTTC. Its translation: CASSPDYNEQFF. The chain carries TRBV28 and TRBJ2-1; D remains ambiguous. Per germline, CDR1 MDHEN and CDR2 SYDVKM. CDR3 length equals 12 residues. Trimming pared 5 bases from V and 3 bases from J, leaving 5 bases between.

This clone appeared a few times. The rearrangement links TRBV4-1 to TRBJ2-7; 9 nucleotides agree with TRBD2. In germline, CDR1 is MGHRA, CDR2 YSYEKL. The CDR3 sequence is 15 residues long. The V and J ends lost 2 bases and 2 bases, in that order; junction bases with no gene match: 4. CDR3 residues: CASSQQTSGTYEQYF. The CDR3 DNA reads TGCGCCAGCAGCCAACAGACTAGCGGAACCTACGAGCAGTACTTC.

V is TRBV19 and J is TRBJ1-5, with no clear D. The CDR3 is made up of 12 amino acids. Germline V gene lookup returns CDR1 LNHDA and CDR2 SQIVND (reference sequence). The germline V and J ends were trimmed by 8 bases and 1 base, with 6 bases remaining between them. CDR3: CASAQSNQPQHF. Here the CDR3 DNA reads TGTGCCAGTGCTCAGAGCAATCAGCCCCAGCATTTT.

This clone is categorized as large (0.1 to 1%). This chain links TRBV9 with TRBJ2-7, with D possibly being TRBD1 (6 bases). The CDR3 has 18 amino acids. V gave up 0 bases and J gave up 2 bases, with 21 bases separating them. CDR1 SGDLS and CDR2 YYNGEE come from the germline V gene. DNA for the CDR3: TGTGCCAGCAGCGTAGACCCCAAAATAGGGGACACCGCCTACGAGCAGTACTTC. Translation: CASSVDPKIGDTAYEQYF.

Judged by abundance, this clone is medium-sized. The junction departs from the called germline gene at one end, perhaps through a read error. The chain employs TRBV11-3 and TRBJ2-3; 8 positions match TRBD1. The V gene's germline CDR1 is SGHNT and CDR2 YENEEA. The CDR3 sequence is 14 residues long. The CDR3 region is CASSWTGSTDTQYF. The CDR3 DNA reads as TGTGCCAGCAGCTGGACAGGGAGCACGGATACGCAGTATTTT.

This clone was counted a few times. V usage is TRBV11-3 and J usage is TRBJ2-7; D may be TRBD2 (5 bases). Trimming left V 4 bases short and J 2 bases short, with 18 bases between. Germline loops: CDR1 SGHNT, CDR2 YENEEA. This CDR3 is 16 amino acids long. The CDR3 bases are TGTGCCAGCAGCTCCGGTCGGGGTCTCCCCACCTACGAGCAGTACTTC. Translating gives CASSSGRGLPTYEQYF.

The chain couples TRBV28 to TRBJ1-2; D gene ambiguous. The CDR3 consists of 12 residues. The germline V gene has CDR1 MDHEN and CDR2 SYDVKM. Deletions cut 10 bases from V and 2 bases from J, with 11 bases between. The CDR3 sequence is CATTSRNYGYTF. CDR3 DNA sequence: TGTGCCACCACGTCGCGGAACTATGGCTACACCTTC.

The chain employs TRBV5-1 and TRBJ2-1, with D maybe TRBD1 (5 bases). The CDR3 runs to 17 residues. Germline loops: CDR1 SGHRS, CDR2 YFSETQ. Trimming left V 5 bases short and J 1 base short, with 19 bases between. CDR3 bases: TGCGCCAGCAGTCGTCGGTTCGGCAGGGATTCCTACAATGAGCAGTTCTTC. It translates to CASSRRFGRDSYNEQFF.

The table lists this clone with a few counts. The chain carries TRBV13 and TRBJ1-6; D call uncertain. This CDR3 has 14 amino acids. From germline, CDR1 is PRHDT and CDR2 FYEKMQ (reference sequence). Trimming left V 0 bases short and J 7 bases short, with 7 bases between. CDR3 DNA sequence: TGTGCCAGCAGCTTAGGGGCAGCGAATTCACCCCTCCACTTT. This encodes CASSLGAANSPLHF.

V usage is TRBV19 and J usage is TRBJ1-2; 7 positions match TRBD1. Germline V gene sequence: CDR1 LNHDA, CDR2 SQIVND (reference sequence). The trim removed 5 bases at V and 2 bases at J, leaving 14 bases unmatched. The CDR3 contains 17 residues. CDR3 sequence (DNA): TGTGCCAGTAGTCAAGGACAGGCTAGCGCCCTAAACTATGGCTACACCTTC. Encoded protein: CASSQGQASALNYGYTF.

V gene TRBV6-7 combines with J gene TRBJ2-1, with 7 bases aligning to TRBD2. TRBV6-7 is labeled an ORF, and its function is uncertain. This CDR3 has 12 residues. J lost 9 bases, V lost 5 bases, and 4 bases had no gene match. The CDR3 spells CASSRLAIEQFF. CDR3 coding DNA: TGTGCCAGCAGTAGACTAGCCATTGAGCAGTTCTTC.

This rearrangement joins TRBV29-1 to TRBJ1-1; 10 nucleotides agree with TRBD1. V was clipped by 7 bases and J by 6 bases; unmatched bases: 11. This CDR3 has 14 amino acids. Germline V gene data show CDR1 as SQVTM and CDR2 as ANQGSEA. This chain's CDR3 is CSASLTGGNAEAFF. CDR3 in DNA: TGCAGCGCTAGCTTGACAGGGGGCAACGCTGAAGCTTTCTTT. Full variable domain (outside the CDR3, taken from reference TRBV29-1 and TRBJ1-1): SAVISQKPSRDICQRGTSLTIQCQVDSQVTMMFWYRQQPGQSLTLIATANQGSEATYESGFVIDKFPISRPNLTFSTLTVSNMSPEDSSIYLCSASLTGGNAEAFFGQGTRLTVV.

J is TRBJ1-5 and V is TRBV11-3; no firm D call. This CDR3 spans 14 amino acids. The V and J ends lost 4 bases and 3 bases respectively, with 10 bases between them. In germline, CDR1 is SGHNT, CDR2 YENEEA. CDR3 in DNA: TGTGCCAGCAGCTCGGGTCTAAACAATCAGCCCCAGCATTTT. This codes for CASSSGLNNQPQHF.

V usage is TRBV18 and J usage is TRBJ1-2; no clear D gene. Germline V gene lookup returns CDR1 KGHSH and CDR2 LQKENI. This CDR3 is 14 amino acids long. V was clipped by 0 bases and J by 7 bases, with 12 bases between them. CDR3 DNA sequence: TGTGCCAGCTCACCACCGGCTTCGATGTCTGGCTACACCTTC. It encodes CASSPPASMSGYTF.

The CDR3 bases are TGTGCCAGCAGCTCCTTAACCTACAATGAGCAGTTCTTC. Protein sequence: CASSSLTYNEQFF. This chain joins TRBV6-8 and TRBJ2-1; D not resolved. CDR3 length equals 13 residues. V lost 6 bases, J lost 2 bases, and 8 bases lay in between. CDR1 is MNHGY and CDR2 is SAAAGT in the germline V gene.

The rearrangement links TRBV6-8 to TRBJ2-7; D is possibly TRBD2 (6 bases). Looked up from germline, CDR1 is MNHGY and CDR2 is SAAAGT. The CDR3 covers 13 residues. V was cut by 8 bases and J by 2 bases, with 13 bases left in between. CDR3 sequence (DNA): TGTGCCAGCCTTGGGGGGTTTCCCTACGAGCAGTACTTC. Residues: CASLGGFPYEQYF.

This clone was detected a few times. The CDR3, as DNA: TGTGCCAGCAGTGTTCTCAGTGTGGGACAGGGGGCATTCAATGAGCAGTTCTTC. Translated, it gives CASSVLSVGQGAFNEQFF. The chain combines TRBV6-8 with TRBJ2-1, with 12 bases that match TRBD1. The V segment lost 5 bases and the J segment 6 bases; nucleotides outside the gene matches: 14. The CDR3 totals 18 residues. CDR1 and CDR2 from the germline V gene are MNHGY and SAAAGT.

This clone occurred a few times. The V call is TRBV6-8, the J call TRBJ1-3; 9 bases match TRBD1. The trim removed 10 bases at V and 6 bases at J, leaving 7 bases unmatched. This CDR3 comprises 13 residues. The germline CDR1 and CDR2 sequences are MNHGY and SAAAGT. CDR3 nucleotide sequence: TGTGCCACCGCCGGACAGGGGAAAAACACCATATATTTT. It codes for CATAGQGKNTIYF.